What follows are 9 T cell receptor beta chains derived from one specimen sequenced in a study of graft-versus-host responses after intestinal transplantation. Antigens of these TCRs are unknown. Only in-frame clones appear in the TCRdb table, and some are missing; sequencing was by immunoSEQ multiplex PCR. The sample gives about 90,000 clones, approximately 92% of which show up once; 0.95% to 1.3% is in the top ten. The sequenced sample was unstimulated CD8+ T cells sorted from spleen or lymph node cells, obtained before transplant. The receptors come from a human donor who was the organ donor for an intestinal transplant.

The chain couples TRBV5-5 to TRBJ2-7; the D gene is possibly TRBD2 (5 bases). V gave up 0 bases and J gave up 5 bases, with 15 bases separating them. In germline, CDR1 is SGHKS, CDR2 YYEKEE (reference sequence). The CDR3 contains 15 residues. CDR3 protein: CASSLASNAGDEQYF. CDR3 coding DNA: TGTGCCAGCAGCTTGGCATCCAATGCGGGCGACGAGCAGTACTTC.

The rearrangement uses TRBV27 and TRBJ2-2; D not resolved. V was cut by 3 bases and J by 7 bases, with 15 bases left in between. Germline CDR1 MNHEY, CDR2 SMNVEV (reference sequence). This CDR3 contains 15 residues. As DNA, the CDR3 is TGTGCCAGCAGTTTCAATGCAGGTCCGATCGGGGAGCTGTTTTTT. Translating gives CASSFNAGPIGELFF.

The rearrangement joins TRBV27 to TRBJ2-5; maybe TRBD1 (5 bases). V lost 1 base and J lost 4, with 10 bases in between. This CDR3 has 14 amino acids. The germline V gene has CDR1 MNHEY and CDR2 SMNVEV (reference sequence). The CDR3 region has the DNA TGTGCCAGCAGTTTATGGGGCACCACAGAGACCCAGTACTTC. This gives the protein CASSLWGTTETQYF.

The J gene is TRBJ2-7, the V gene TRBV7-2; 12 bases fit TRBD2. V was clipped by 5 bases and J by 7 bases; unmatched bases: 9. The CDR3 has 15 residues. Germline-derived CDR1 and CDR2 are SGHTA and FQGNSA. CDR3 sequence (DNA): TGTGCCAGCAGCCCGCTAGCGGGGGGGCTTTGGGAGCAGTACTTC. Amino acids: CASSPLAGGLWEQYF.

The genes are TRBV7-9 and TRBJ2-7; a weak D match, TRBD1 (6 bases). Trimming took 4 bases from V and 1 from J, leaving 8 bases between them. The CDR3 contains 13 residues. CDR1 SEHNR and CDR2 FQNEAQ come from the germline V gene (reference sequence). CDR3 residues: CASSSGQSYEQYF. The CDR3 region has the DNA TGTGCCAGCAGCTCCGGACAGTCCTACGAGCAGTACTTC.

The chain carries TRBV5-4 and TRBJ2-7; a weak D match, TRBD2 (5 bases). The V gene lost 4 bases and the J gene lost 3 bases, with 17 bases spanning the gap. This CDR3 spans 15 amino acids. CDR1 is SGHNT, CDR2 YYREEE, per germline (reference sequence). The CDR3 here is CASSGLGLAGYEQYF. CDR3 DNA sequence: TGTGCCAGCAGCGGACTCGGGCTAGCCGGCTACGAGCAGTACTTC.

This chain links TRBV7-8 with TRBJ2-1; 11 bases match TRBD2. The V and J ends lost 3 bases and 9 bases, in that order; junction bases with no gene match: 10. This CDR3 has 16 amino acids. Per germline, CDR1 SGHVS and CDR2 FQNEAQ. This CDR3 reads CASSFLLAGVSGEQFF. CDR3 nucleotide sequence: TGTGCCAGCAGCTTTTTACTAGCGGGAGTATCTGGTGAGCAGTTCTTC.

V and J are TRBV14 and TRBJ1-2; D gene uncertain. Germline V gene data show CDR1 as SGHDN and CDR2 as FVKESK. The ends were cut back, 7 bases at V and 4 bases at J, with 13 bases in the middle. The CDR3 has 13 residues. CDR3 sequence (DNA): TGTGCCAGCACCACACTCAGCGGCTATGGCTACACCTTC. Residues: CASTTLSGYGYTF. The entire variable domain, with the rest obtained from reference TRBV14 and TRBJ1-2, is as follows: EAGVTQFPSHSVIEKGQTVTLRCDPISGHDNLYWYRRVMGKEIKFLLHFVKESKQDESGMPNNRFLAERTGGTYSTLKVQPAELEDSGVYFCASTTLSGYGYTFGSGTRLTVV.

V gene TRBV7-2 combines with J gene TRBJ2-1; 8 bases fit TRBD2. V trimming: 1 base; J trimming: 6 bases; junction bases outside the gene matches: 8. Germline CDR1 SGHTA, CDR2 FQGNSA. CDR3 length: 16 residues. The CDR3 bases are TGTGCCAGCAGCTTAGGGGCGGGAGGCCATTTCAATGAGCAGTTCTTC. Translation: CASSLGAGGHFNEQFF.